This entry describes one T cell receptor beta chain. As yet, its antigen is unknown. The sample belongs to a study of PD-L1 blockade in urothelial cancer. Looking at the study overall: Patients began atezolizumab, 1,200 mg intravenously every 3 weeks, at some point between 2012 and 2014. Blood samples had a median of 141,255 T cells, more than 65,000 unique TCRs, and clonality roughly 0.08.

Time point of the sample: pretreatment peripheral blood. The CDR3 has 16 residues. Trimming at V came to 0 bases and at J to 8 bases, leaving 8 bases not matched to a gene. CDR1 and CDR2 (germline): SGHNT, YENEEA. Added to each PCR by spiking were synthetic TCR analog templates. Generated by immunoSEQ multiplex PCR, the TCRdb table keeps only in-frame clones and is missing some. The sample holds some 71,000 clones, 70% to 90% seen once. Whole-study findings and limits: Patients who had durable benefit saw their tumor-associated blood clones expand more at 3 weeks.

Source: PBMCs, taken around atezolizumab (anti-PD-L1) treatment. This sequence originates from a man aged 60-69 years with urothelial cancer. The chain recombines TRBV11-3 with TRBJ1-4; TRBD1 matches at 8 bases. CDR3 protein: CASSLDSGTGGEKLFF. CDR3 sequence (DNA): TGTGCCAGCAGCTTAGATTCTGGGACAGGAGGCGAAAAACTGTTTTTT.